This TCR beta chain was sequenced for a study of identifying expanded T cells in peripheral blood. Findings of the study overall: Clone count variance between roughly 2-week samples rose with total template count. Over about two and four weeks, about 15 and 19 clones changed, versus around 1.1 between replicates.

Trimming cost V 4 bases and J 7 bases; bases outside gene matches: 11. CDR1 KGHSH and CDR2 LQKENI come from the germline V gene. This CDR3 is built from 16 residues. No infections or other immune events were documented during collection. The sample holds one count of this clone. Its antigen is not identified. Clones were read by immunoSEQ multiplex PCR, and TCRdb kept only the in-frame ones, dropping some. The top ten clones hold 2.5% to 4% of a sample with 100,000 to 150,000 clones, approximately 88% of them seen once. The chain links TRBV18 to TRBJ2-7, with TRBD1 matching over 12 bases. The sample comprised blood. The receptor was derived from a person aged 18 to 75 in good health. Written as DNA, the CDR3 is TGTGCCAGCTCACGAACCGGGACAGGGGGCAGTGGGGAGCAGTACTTC. The encoded protein is CASSRTGTGGSGEQYF.